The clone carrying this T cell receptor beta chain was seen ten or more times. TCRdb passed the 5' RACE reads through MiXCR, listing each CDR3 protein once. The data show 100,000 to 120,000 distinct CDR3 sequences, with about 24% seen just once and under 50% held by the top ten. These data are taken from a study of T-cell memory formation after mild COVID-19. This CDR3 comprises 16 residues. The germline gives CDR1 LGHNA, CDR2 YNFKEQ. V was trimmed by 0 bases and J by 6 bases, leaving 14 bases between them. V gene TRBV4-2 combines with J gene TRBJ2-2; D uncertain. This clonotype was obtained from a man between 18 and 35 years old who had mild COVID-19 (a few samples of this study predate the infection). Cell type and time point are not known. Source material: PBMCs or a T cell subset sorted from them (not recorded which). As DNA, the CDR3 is TGTGCCAGCAGCCAAGATGGTGGCTACCGGCCCGGGGAGCTGTTTTTT. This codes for CASSQDGGYRPGELFF.